This T cell receptor (beta chain) was sequenced during a study of CD8+CD57+ T cells in acquired aplastic anemia. Study-wide context: Quantities of DNA derived from sorted CD4+ and CD8+ cells averaged around 3.2 ug. CD4+ cell libraries from healthy donors averaged about 10.8 million reads. The study's findings and limits: Levels of CD8+ Simpson's diversity were not significantly distinct in patients versus controls. Both patients and controls carried the same twenty-nine CD8+ CDR3 sequences.

The CDR3 totals 15 residues. V shed 3 bases, J shed 3 bases, and the junction held 2 bases outside the gene matches. Points on this clonotype: Its antigen is not identified.

Profiling that covered TCR beta VDJ and CDR3 relied on genomic DNA as its template. MiXCR, run by TCRdb on the reads, gives a single entry per CDR3 protein. The sample has 100,000 to 120,000 distinct CDR3 sequences; 51% are singletons. The genes are TRBV12-3 or TRBV12-4 and TRBJ1-6, with TRBD1 identical over 7 bases. Specimen: sorted CD4+, CD8+, or CD8+CD57+ T cells (not recorded which) from PBMCs. The TCR sequence derives from a human donor in good health, serving as a control. The CDR3 DNA sequence: TGTGCCAGCAGTTTTGGGGACAGCTATAATTCACCCCTCCACTTT. Encoded protein: CASSFGDSYNSPLHF.